Listed below are T cell receptor beta chains from one sample, sequenced in a study of shared clonotypes between healthy human individuals. Here immunoSEQ multiplex PCR was the method, and the copy in TCRdb shows in-frame clones only, minus some. The table has 1.5 million to 2.5 million clones, about 95% seen once. The sequenced sample consisted of naive CD8+ T cells sorted from blood. These TCRs come from a man younger than 35 in good health. CDR3s include the opening cysteine and the closing phenylalanine or tryptophan. The D gene is left open where the match is weak. A row's size may be missing; if present it is once, few, many or a size class.

size | J | V | D | CDR3 | DNA
. | TRBJ2-7 | TRBV28 | TRBD2 | CASSFDRHSGGSYEQYF | TGTGCCAGCAGTTTCGATCGACATTCGGGAGGCTCCTACGAGCAGTACTTC
. | TRBJ1-1 | TRBV5-1 | . | CASTRTGSTEAFF | TGCGCCAGCACCCGAACAGGGTCCACTGAAGCTTTCTTT
few | TRBJ2-5 | TRBV27 | TRBD2 | CASSLLASGVRETQYF | TGTGCCAGCAGTTTATTGGCTAGCGGGGTCAGAGAGACCCAGTACTTC
. | TRBJ1-1 | TRBV6-4 | . | CASSPGPDENTEAFF | TGTGCCAGCAGTCCCGGACCCGATGAGAACACTGAAGCTTTCTTT
. | TRBJ1-4 | TRBV4-3 | TRBD1 | CASSQMLAGGNEKLFF | TGCGCCAGCAGCCAAATGCTGGCAGGGGGTAATGAAAAACTGTTTTTT
. | TRBJ2-7 | TRBV7-9 | TRBD1 | CASRGDSTYEQYF | TGTGCCAGCAGAGGGGACAGCACCTACGAGCAGTACTTC
. | TRBJ1-2 | TRBV7-9 | . | CASSDLDIPTYGYTF | TGTGCCAGCAGCGATTTGGACATACCGACCTATGGCTACACCTTC
. | TRBJ2-1 | TRBV11-2 | TRBD2 | CASSFGLAGAESSYNEQFF | TGTGCCAGCAGCTTCGGACTAGCGGGAGCCGAGAGCTCCTACAATGAGCAGTTCTTC
. | TRBJ1-4 | TRBV4-3 | . | CASSQDGGVNEKLFF | TGCGCCAGCAGCCAAGATGGAGGGGTTAATGAAAAACTGTTTTTT
once | TRBJ1-1 | TRBV27 | . | CASSLGRNTEAFF | TGTGCCAGCAGTTTGGGTAGAAACACTGAAGCTTTCTTT
once | TRBJ2-7 | TRBV7-8 | TRBD1 | CASSTRDRAYEQYF | TGTGCCAGCAGCACACGGGACAGAGCCTACGAGCAGTACTTC
. | TRBJ2-5 | TRBV4-1 | TRBD1 | CASSQDRGGYETQYF | TGCGCCAGCAGCCAGGACAGGGGCGGGTATGAGACCCAGTACTTC
. | TRBJ2-1 | TRBV30 | . | CAWTPLGPGEQFF | TGTGCCTGGACCCCCTTAGGGCCTGGTGAGCAGTTCTTC
. | TRBJ1-1 | TRBV30 | . | CAWSVGTEAFF | TGTGCCTGGAGCGTGGGCACTGAAGCTTTCTTT
. | TRBJ2-1 | TRBV7-9 | . | CASSPRSGSESSYNEQFF | TGTGCCAGCAGCCCCCGGAGCGGTAGCGAGAGCTCCTACAATGAGCAGTTCTTC
. | TRBJ2-7 | TRBV2 | TRBD1 | CASSPGQPSYEQYF | TGTGCCAGCAGTCCGGGACAGCCCTCCTACGAGCAGTACTTC
. | TRBJ1-5 | TRBV10-3 | . | CAIRSRGANQPQHF | TGTGCCATCAGGAGCCGCGGGGCGAATCAGCCCCAGCATTTT
. | TRBJ2-2 | TRBV9 | TRBD2 | CASSQSGTSTGELFF | TGTGCCAGCAGCCAAAGTGGGACTAGCACCGGGGAGCTGTTTTTT
. | TRBJ2-7 | TRBV13 | . | CASSLDPGSSYEQYF | TGTGCCAGCAGCTTAGATCCAGGAAGCTCCTACGAGCAGTACTTC
. | TRBJ2-7 | TRBV5-4 | . | CASSSEDSFSEQYF | TGTGCCAGCAGCTCGGAGGACAGTTTCAGCGAGCAGTACTTC